The 16 T cell receptor beta chains given below trace back to one sample, sequenced in a study of regulatory T cells in long-lasting Graves disease. Indicated time point: newly diagnosed GD, antithyroid drugs for less than 3 months. RNA isolated from PBMCs was used to make the TCR library. Both iRepertoire HTBI primers and Arm-PCR of CDR3 regions were used to build the TCR beta libraries. TCRdb recomputed calls from the multiplex PCR reads with MiXCR, one row per CDR3 protein. The sample holds some 370,000 distinct CDR3 sequences, around 11% seen once. This same sample was also part of a study on T cells in Graves' hyperthyroidism and ophthalmopathy.

Sample: peripheral blood mononuclear cells (PBMCs), taken at new diagnosis, from a patient treated with antithyroid drugs. These receptors came from a woman in her late teens or twenties with Graves disease.

This clonotype was counted ten times or more. Relative to the germline gene, one junction end is altered; a read error may explain this. The chain is built from TRBV30 and TRBJ2-1, with D perhaps TRBD1 (5 bases). Germline V gives CDR1 GTSNPN, CDR2 SVGIG (reference sequence). CDR3 length: 13 amino acids. CDR3 nucleotide sequence: TGTGCCTGGACCCGAGGAGAAGGGGCAAGTAGATATTTC. It yields the protein CAWTRGEGASRYF.

This clonotype was observed many times. The rearrangement links TRBV28 to TRBJ2-2; 10 bases are shared with TRBD2. Germline CDR1 and CDR2: MDHEN and SYDVKM. Germline trimming cut 5 bases from V and 5 bases from J; bases unmatched to any gene: 26. CDR3 length: 22 amino acids. The CDR3 region is CASSLHTARARLAGPLTGELFF. CDR3 nucleotide sequence: TGTGCCAGCAGTCTTCACACAGCACGAGCGAGACTAGCGGGCCCTTTGACCGGGGAGCTGTTTTTT.

This clonotype came up many times. In DNA, the CDR3 is TGTGCCAGCAGCCAAGATAGGGGGAGCGGGAGGTCGTACAATGAGCAGTTCTTC. Its translation: CASSQDRGSGRSYNEQFF. The rearrangement joins TRBV3-1 to TRBJ2-1; 9 bases map to TRBD2. Germline values: CDR1 LGHDT, CDR2 YNNKEL (reference sequence). The CDR3 runs to 18 residues. V trimming: 0 bases; J trimming: 4 bases; junction bases outside the gene matches: 10.

Many counts were recorded for this clonotype. The chain employs TRBV7-3 and TRBJ2-3, with TRBD2 identical over 12 bases. Germline CDR1 and CDR2: SGHTA and FQGTGA. The CDR3 runs 17 residues. The V and J ends lost 0 bases and 2 bases, in that order; junction bases with no gene match: 3. CDR3 in DNA: TGTGCCAGCAGCTTAACAACTAGCGGGGGGATCACAGATACGCAGTATTTT. Amino acid sequence: CASSLTTSGGITDTQYF.

This clonotype came up many times. The J gene is TRBJ2-1, the V gene TRBV3-1; D unresolved. Germline CDR1 and CDR2: LGHDT and YNNKEL (reference sequence). This CDR3 comprises 14 residues. Trimming pared 7 bases from V and 6 bases from J, leaving 16 bases between. CDR3 DNA: TGTGCCAGCAACACACAAGGACGGAGCAATGAGCAGTTCTTC. Translated: CASNTQGRSNEQFF.

The V call is TRBV5-1, the J call TRBJ2-7, with 14 bases aligning to TRBD2. V lost 3 bases and J lost 5; bases outside the gene matches: 7. The germline V gene encodes CDR1 SGHRS and CDR2 YFSETQ. The length of the CDR3 is 16 residues. CDR3 coding DNA: TGCGCCAGCAGCTCCGAGCTGGGACTAGCGGGAGACGAGCAGTACTTC. It encodes CASSSELGLAGDEQYF.

This clonotype occurred many times. This chain uses TRBV2 with TRBJ2-2; 9 bases match TRBD1. Germline-derived CDR1 and CDR2 are SNHLY and FYNNEI. With V trimmed by 6 bases and J by 4 bases, 6 bases remained unmatched. The CDR3 has 15 residues. The CDR3 nucleotides read TGTGCCAGCAGACCCGGGACAGGGATCACCGGGGAGCTGTTTTTT. The encoded protein is CASRPGTGITGELFF.

The sample holds many counts of this clonotype. V is TRBV2 and J is TRBJ2-3; D is possibly TRBD2 (6 bases). The V and J ends lost 5 bases and 3 bases respectively, with 24 bases between them. The CDR3 has 18 residues. Germline V gene lookup returns CDR1 SNHLY and CDR2 FYNNEI. The CDR3 sequence: CASSSNPRDSDITDTQYF. CDR3 DNA sequence: TGTGCCAGCAGTTCCAATCCTCGGGACTCTGACATAACAGATACGCAGTATTTT.

This clonotype was seen many times. The chain joins TRBV20-1 to TRBJ1-4; no clear D gene. The CDR3 is 12 residues long. Germline V gives CDR1 DFQATT, CDR2 SNEGSKA (reference sequence). Trimming left V 3 bases short and J 5 bases short, with 7 bases between. The CDR3 DNA follows: TGCAGTGCTAGTACGACGAATGAAAAACTGTTTTTT. It translates to CSASTTNEKLFF.

The rearrangement links TRBV4-1 to TRBJ1-3; D unresolved. The CDR3 contains 16 residues. The V end was cut by 4 bases, the J end by 0 bases, with 13 bases between. CDR1 and CDR2 (germline): MGHRA, YSYEKL. CDR3 sequence (DNA): TGCGCCAGCAGCCTATTGCCAGCTCCCTCTGGAAACACCATATATTTT. This codes for CASSLLPAPSGNTIYF.

The genes are TRBV7-9 and TRBJ2-5, with 14 bases that match TRBD2. This CDR3 has 17 amino acids. Germline loops: CDR1 SEHNR, CDR2 FQNEAQ (reference sequence). Trimming cost V 4 bases and J 4 bases; bases outside gene matches: 8. CDR3 DNA sequence: TGTGCCAGCAGCTGGGGACTAGCGGGGGCTCGGGTAGAGACCCAGTACTTC. Its protein product is CASSWGLAGARVETQYF.

This clonotype was seen many times. This sequence joins TRBV4-3 and TRBJ2-3; possible D gene TRBD2, 6 bases. The germline gives CDR1 LGHNA, CDR2 YSLEER. This CDR3 is 14 amino acids long. Trimming pared 0 bases from V and 9 bases from J, leaving 13 bases between. The CDR3: CASSQDVGAGTQYF. The CDR3 coding sequence is TGCGCCAGCAGCCAAGACGTGGGAGCGGGCACGCAGTATTTT.

This clonotype was seen many times. V and J are TRBV12-3 or TRBV12-4 and TRBJ2-3; D gene unclear. The CDR3 length is 14 residues. Between the trimmed V and J ends, which lost 5 bases and 4 bases, there was a span of 13 bases. The CDR3 is CASSGPVGADTQYF. For the CDR3, the DNA is TGTGCCAGCAGTGGACCCGTAGGTGCAGATACGCAGTATTTT.

This clonotype appeared many times. The V and J genes are TRBV12-3 or TRBV12-4 and TRBJ2-1; 9 nucleotides align to TRBD2. The J segment lost 2 bases and the V segment lost 3 bases, leaving 17 bases of the junction unmatched. CDR3 length: 20 residues. For the CDR3, the DNA is TGTGCCAGCAGTTTGTTGGGGTTTGTGGCGGGGGGGCCCCCCTACAATGAGCAGTTCTTC. Its translation is CASSLLGFVAGGPPYNEQFF.

This clonotype showed up many times. The V and J genes are TRBV2 and TRBJ2-7; TRBD2 agrees at 13 bases. The V gene's germline CDR1 is SNHLY and CDR2 FYNNEI. The ends lost 2 bases at V and 2 bases at J; junction bases unmatched: 15. The CDR3 sequence is 20 residues long. CDR3 loop: CASSETSGGASYFNTYEQYV. The CDR3 DNA reads TGTGCCAGCAGTGAAACTAGCGGGGGGGCCTCCTACTTCAATACCTACGAGCAGTACGTC.

Remarks on this clonotype: This clone may be a read error of a much larger clone one base away. The gene calls are TRBV7-9 and TRBJ2-7, with D perhaps matching TRBD1 or TRBD2 (6 bases each). The V and J ends lost 5 bases and 2 bases respectively, with 16 bases between them. There are 15 residues in the CDR3. Germline-derived CDR1 and CDR2 are SEHNR and FQNEAQ (reference sequence). CDR3 nucleotides: TGTGCCAGCAGCGGGGGGCAGGGTAACACCTACGAGCAGTACTTC. It specifies CASSGGQGNTYEQYF.